A single sample is the source of the 14 T cell receptor beta chains below, sequenced in a study of human T cells and chemical hapten exposure (dated by TCRdb to the early 2020s). This sample's time point label indicates: pre-sensitization, week 0. The treatment or condition label for this specimen denotes: therapeutic diphenylcyclopropenone sensitization with weekly scalp DPC. Library construction relied on RACE. Reads for this sample came from a NextSeq 500. The public sequencing data were trimmed at Q25 with fastp and processed into clonotypes with MiXCR by TCRdb, which kept only in-frame beta chains. One record per CDR3 amino acid sequence lists the most common genes and DNA. This sample is represented by 50,000 to 65,000 distinct CDR3 sequences; approximately 10% of them were singletons. Approximately 4% of the sample goes to the ten largest clones. Material: whole blood, obtained in connection with sensitization to the hapten diphenylcyclopropenone (DPC). These receptors all stem from a woman between 40 and 50 years old with alopecia areata. Some clones in this sample may be carry-over from other donors' samples.

This clonotype was seen many times. This chain joins TRBV18 and TRBJ1-1, with a weak D call TRBD1 (5 bases). Trimming left V 2 bases short and J 6 bases short, with 16 bases between. The CDR3 has 15 residues. Germline V gene lookup returns CDR1 KGHSH and CDR2 LQKENI. The CDR3 protein is CASSPSSSRGAEAFF. The CDR3 region has the DNA TGTGCCAGCTCACCAAGTAGCTCGCGAGGGGCTGAAGCTTTCTTT.

This chain links TRBV7-8 with TRBJ2-1, with D uncertain. Per germline, CDR1 SGHVS and CDR2 FQNEAQ. V was pared by 4 bases and J by 8 bases, with 18 bases between. The CDR3 runs to 15 residues. The CDR3 sequence is CASSSPPHPSHEQFF. The CDR3 DNA follows: TGTGCCAGCAGCTCCCCCCCCCACCCTTCCCATGAGCAGTTCTTC.

This clonotype has just a few counts. The chain is built from TRBV25-1 and TRBJ2-7; TRBD2 agrees at 8 bases. This CDR3 region has 16 residues. The V and J ends lost 4 bases and 0 bases, in that order; junction bases with no gene match: 8. The germline V gene encodes CDR1 MGHDK and CDR2 SYGVNS. This CDR3 is CASSATPGGGSYEQYF. CDR3 bases: TGTGCCAGCAGTGCAACCCCGGGGGGGGGCTCCTACGAGCAGTACTTC.

This clonotype came up a few times. This sequence joins TRBV4-2 and TRBJ2-3; the match to TRBD2 covers 8 bases. The germline CDR1 and CDR2 sequences are LGHNA and YNFKEQ. The CDR3 has 14 residues. The junction had 6 bases not matched to a gene; V was cut back by 8 bases and J by 2 bases. The DNA of the CDR3 is TGTGCCAGCGCCGGGGGGGTAACCACAGATACGCAGTATTTT. Encoded protein: CASAGGVTTDTQYF.

This clonotype was observed a handful of times. This chain uses TRBV6-2 or TRBV6-3 with TRBJ2-1; D is uncertain. The CDR3 spans 16 residues. V was shortened by 4 bases and J by 0 bases, with 13 bases between the two germline ends. CDR1 and CDR2 (germline): MNHEY, SVGEGT. CDR3 sequence: CASSSPHPSSYNEQFF. The CDR3 coding sequence is TGTGCCAGCAGTTCGCCCCACCCAAGCTCCTACAATGAGCAGTTCTTC.

In this sample, this clonotype turned up many times. This sequence joins TRBV5-3 and TRBJ1-4; no definite D call. TRBV5-3 is annotated as an ORF whose role is uncertain. This CDR3 region has 16 residues. The V end lost 4 bases, the J end lost 4 bases, and 17 bases lay between the germline ends. The CDR3 spells CARSPALAEVNEKLFF. The DNA for the CDR3 is TGTGCCAGAAGCCCAGCCTTGGCAGAAGTTAATGAAAAACTGTTTTTT.

The gene calls are TRBV20-1 and TRBJ2-7; TRBD1 might be the D (6 bases). The CDR3 extends over 14 amino acids. V was clipped by 0 bases and J by 4 bases, with 13 bases between them. In germline, CDR1 is DFQATT, CDR2 SNEGSKA (reference sequence). The DNA of the CDR3 is TGCAGTGCTAGAGATCTCACAGGGCTTTACGAGCAGTACTTC. Residues: CSARDLTGLYEQYF.

This clonotype has only a few counts. The rearrangement uses TRBV20-1 and TRBJ1-2; 7 bases are shared with TRBD1. The CDR3 extends over 17 amino acids. Per germline, CDR1 DFQATT and CDR2 SNEGSKA (reference sequence). The V segment lost 0 bases and the J segment 5 bases; nucleotides outside the gene matches: 15. Here the CDR3 reads CSARDPGRGTALYGYTF. The CDR3 coding sequence is TGCAGTGCTAGAGATCCCGGCCGCGGGACAGCGCTATATGGCTACACCTTC.

This clonotype was recorded at least ten times. The chain is built from TRBV2 and TRBJ2-6; 7 bases agree with TRBD1. The germline V gene has CDR1 SNHLY and CDR2 FYNNEI. Unmatched junction bases numbered 7, after V lost 11 bases and J lost 0 bases. The CDR3 length is 15 residues. The CDR3 nucleotides are TGTGCCTCGACAGGGTTCGTCTCTGGGGCCAACGTCCTGACTTTC. Translated: CASTGFVSGANVLTF.

CDR3 in amino acids: CASGSGGEAFF. DNA for the CDR3: TGTGCCAGCGGTTCCGGGGGTGAAGCTTTCTTT. The chain carries TRBV6-5 and TRBJ1-1; tentative D call: TRBD1 (5 bases). V lost 8 bases and J 7 bases, leaving 11 bases between the germline ends. Per the germline V gene, CDR1 is MNHEY and CDR2 is SVGAGI. The CDR3 runs 11 residues.

This clonotype came up many times. V is TRBV29-1 and J is TRBJ2-3; perhaps TRBD1 as D (5 bases). Trimming left V 3 bases short and J 4 bases short, with 8 bases between. The CDR3 is 12 residues long. The germline gives CDR1 SQVTM, CDR2 ANQGSEA. Here the CDR3 reads CSVDAGSDTQYF. The DNA for the CDR3 is TGCAGCGTTGACGCAGGGTCAGATACGCAGTATTTT.

Concerning this clonotype itself: Without the conserved terminal phenylalanine or tryptophan, this CDR3 likely stems from a read error. The gene calls are TRBV6-2 or TRBV6-3 and TRBJ1-1; D call uncertain. The germline CDR1 and CDR2 sequences are MNHEY and SVGEGT. The CDR3 has 15 amino acids. V lost 5 bases and J 7 bases, leaving 20 bases between the germline ends. CDR3 sequence reads: CASSPLTREPVEAFS. Written as DNA, the CDR3 is TGTGCCAGCAGTCCCCTGACAAGAGAACCCGTTGAAGCTTTCTCT.

J is TRBJ2-5 and V is TRBV7-2; 10 bases agree with TRBD2. Germline V gene lookup returns CDR1 SGHTA and CDR2 FQGNSA. The CDR3 is made up of 13 amino acids. V lost 5 bases, J lost 5 bases, and 2 bases stayed unmatched. As DNA, the CDR3 is TGTGCCAGCAGCCGAGCGGGGGGGGAGACCCAGTACTTC. It specifies CASSRAGGETQYF.

In this sample, this clonotype turned up a few times. V gene TRBV5-1 combines with J gene TRBJ2-3; D remains unclear. The germline V gene encodes CDR1 SGHRS and CDR2 YFSETQ. V lost 3 bases and J lost 1, with 6 bases in between. The CDR3 length is 13 residues. The CDR3 spells CASSSVGTDTQYF. CDR3 bases: TGCGCCAGCAGCTCGGTGGGCACAGATACGCAGTATTTT. The whole variable domain, remainder taken from reference TRBV5-1 and TRBJ2-3, is KAGVTQTPRYLIKTRGQQVTLSCSPISGHRSVSWYQQTPGQGLQFLFEYFSETQRNKGNFPGRFSGRQFSNSRSEMNVSTLELGDSALYLCASSSVGTDTQYFGPGTRLTVL.